This is a list of T cell receptor beta chains from one sample in a study of neurological immune-mediated disorders. TCRdb itself ran the 5' RACE reads through MiXCR, one entry per CDR3 protein. The table lists tens of thousands of distinct CDR3 sequences, 20% to 25% of them singletons, with roughly 30% in the top ten. The source material was CD4+ T cells from blood. Source of these receptors: a man aged 50 to 59 with HTLV-1-associated myelopathy (HAM/TSP). Both conserved end residues are part of each CDR3. D genes are given only for firm matches. Clone size is given for some rows only: seen once, a few or many times, or a class if the clone is expanded.

CDR3aa	CDR3nt	j_gene	abundance	d_gene	v_gene
CASSRTTSPSVRELFF	TGTGCCAGCAGCCGAACGACTAGCCCTTCGGTCCGGGAGCTGTTTTTT	TRBJ2-2	many	TRBD2	TRBV7-2
CASSLEGTGSPDTQYF	TGTGCCAGCAGCTTAGAAGGGACAGGGTCACCAGATACGCAGTATTTT	TRBJ2-3	many	TRBD1	TRBV7-9
CASSPRDSGGYTF	TGTGCCAGCAGCCCCCGGGACAGCGGGGGCTACACCTTC	TRBJ1-2	many	TRBD1	TRBV5-5
CASSLRRNNQPQHF	TGTGCCAGCAGTTTAAGACGGAACAATCAGCCCCAGCATTTT	TRBJ1-5	many	.	TRBV12-3/TRBV12-4
CSVFVSGGQPQHF	TGCAGCGTTTTCGTGTCAGGCGGGCAGCCCCAGCATTTT	TRBJ1-5	many	.	TRBV29-1
CSAFRRDRAREKLFF	TGCAGTGCTTTCAGGAGGGACAGGGCTAGAGAAAAACTGTTTTTT	TRBJ1-4	.	TRBD1	TRBV20-1
CAISEQGQETQYF	TGTGCCATCAGTGAGCAGGGGCAAGAGACCCAGTACTTC	TRBJ2-5	many	.	TRBV10-3
CASSMGLPSKDEQFF	TGTGCCAGCAGCATGGGACTCCCTAGTAAGGATGAGCAGTTCTTC	TRBJ2-1	many	.	TRBV7-3
CASSPPQAPKAFF	TGTGCCAGCAGCCCCCCCCAGGCGCCGAAAGCTTTCTTT	TRBJ1-1	many	.	TRBV3-1
CASSLDPGVVDTQYF	TGCGCCAGCAGCTTGGACCCGGGGGTAGTGGATACGCAGTATTTT	TRBJ2-3	.	.	TRBV5-1
CSAGRSGWPDTQYF	TGCAGTGCGGGCCGTAGTGGGTGGCCAGATACGCAGTATTTT	TRBJ2-3	.	.	TRBV20-1
CSARPPGPQKNEQFF	TGCAGTGCTCGCCCGCCGGGACCCCAGAAGAATGAGCAGTTCTTC	TRBJ2-1	many	.	TRBV20-1
CSATGRTNTEAFF	TGCAGTGCAACAGGGAGGACGAACACTGAAGCTTTCTTT	TRBJ1-1	many	.	TRBV20-1
CASEAGQGFGNTIYF	TGTGCCAGCGAAGCGGGACAGGGTTTTGGAAACACCATATATTTT	TRBJ1-3	many	TRBD1	TRBV12-3/TRBV12-4
CSATPLAGTQRGYNEQFF	TGCAGTGCTACACCCCTAGCGGGTACCCAACGGGGGTACAATGAGCAGTTCTTC	TRBJ2-1	.	TRBD2	TRBV20-1
CSALRQLNQPQHF	TGCAGTGCTCTTCGACAGCTCAATCAGCCCCAGCATTTT	TRBJ1-5	.	.	TRBV20-1
CASNYLGEQFF	TGTGCCAGCAACTACTTAGGAGAGCAGTTCTTC	TRBJ2-1	many	.	TRBV5-8
CASSSTLSGYGYTF	TGTGCCAGCAGTTCTACCCTATCGGGTTATGGCTACACCTTC	TRBJ1-2	many	.	TRBV6-5
CASSIINQPQHF	TGTGCCAGCAGTATTATAAATCAGCCCCAGCATTTT	TRBJ1-5	many	.	TRBV5-5
CSAPLAGVVEQYF	TGCAGTGCGCCGTTAGCGGGAGTAGTCGAGCAGTACTTC	TRBJ2-7	many	TRBD2	TRBV20-1
CASSEQRGAHEQYF	TGCGCCAGCAGTGAGCAAAGGGGAGCGCACGAGCAGTACTTC	TRBJ2-7	many	.	TRBV10-1
CSAGQGSPYEQYF	TGCAGCGCCGGACAGGGTTCACCTTACGAGCAGTACTTC	TRBJ2-7	.	TRBD1	TRBV29-1
CASSLFDTEAFF	TGTGCCAGCAGCTTGTTTGACACTGAAGCTTTCTTT	TRBJ1-1	many	.	TRBV5-5
CASSHSSQKTQYF	TGTGCCAGCAGCCACAGCTCTCAAAAGACCCAGTACTTC	TRBJ2-5	many	.	TRBV12-3/TRBV12-4
CASSQARLAGVLTDTQYF	TGTGCCAGCAGCCAAGCGAGACTAGCGGGGGTTCTCACAGATACGCAGTATTTT	TRBJ2-3	many	TRBD2	TRBV14
CASSLGQGNNQPQHF	TGTGCCAGCAGCTTAGGACAGGGTAACAATCAGCCCCAGCATTTT	TRBJ1-5	many	TRBD1	TRBV7-9
CASSLAEQGAHEKLFF	TGTGCCAGCAGCTTAGCAGAACAGGGGGCGCATGAAAAACTGTTTTTT	TRBJ1-4	medium-sized	TRBD1	TRBV7-9
CASIRVGGNTIYF	TGTGCCAGCATTCGGGTTGGTGGAAACACCATATATTTT	TRBJ1-3	.	.	TRBV5-5
CTSSPGWGQTQHF	TGTACCAGCAGCCCCGGGTGGGGCCAGACCCAGCATTTT	TRBJ1-5	.	.	TRBV6-4
CASSEVGGVRDTQYF	TGTGCCAGCAGTGAAGTCGGGGGGGTGCGGGATACGCAGTATTTT	TRBJ2-3	many	TRBD2	TRBV2